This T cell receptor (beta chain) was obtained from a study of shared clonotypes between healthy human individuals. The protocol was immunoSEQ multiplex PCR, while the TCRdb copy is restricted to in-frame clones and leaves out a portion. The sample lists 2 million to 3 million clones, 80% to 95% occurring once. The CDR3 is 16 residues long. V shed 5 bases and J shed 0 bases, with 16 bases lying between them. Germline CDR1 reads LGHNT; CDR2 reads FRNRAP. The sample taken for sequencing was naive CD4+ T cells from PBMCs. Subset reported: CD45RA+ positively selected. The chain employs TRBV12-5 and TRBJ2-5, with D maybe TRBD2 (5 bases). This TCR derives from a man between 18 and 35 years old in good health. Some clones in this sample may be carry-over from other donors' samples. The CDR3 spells CASGNIEGVHQETQYF. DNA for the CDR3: TGTGCTAGTGGTAACATAGAGGGAGTGCACCAAGAGACCCAGTACTTC.